These 17 T cell receptor beta chains originate from one sample sequenced in a study of cytomegalovirus exposure and HLA in healthy donors. The study ran its PCR with 60 Vbeta and 13 Jbeta primers. The method was immunoSEQ multiplex PCR; TCRdb's version includes in-frame clones alone and lacks a portion of them. The table has approximately 82,000 clones, 62% seen once. The sequencing input was PBMCs. The receptors here all came from a woman in her 30s in good health and CMV-seropositive.

This rearrangement joins TRBV6-6 to TRBJ1-6; D perhaps matches TRBD1 (5 bases). The CDR3 runs to 16 residues. CDR1 is MNHNY, CDR2 SVGAGI, per germline (reference sequence). V was clipped by 0 bases and J by 6 bases, with 12 bases between them. The CDR3 nucleotides are TGTGCCAGCAGTTACTCGATCGTCAGGGTTAATTCACCCCTCCACTTT. This codes for CASSYSIVRVNSPLHF.

The chain uses TRBV11-2 and TRBJ2-5, with a tentative D call TRBD2 (5 bases). The CDR3 contains 16 residues. V was clipped by 4 bases and J by 5 bases, with 20 bases between them. Germline-derived CDR1 and CDR2 are SGHAT and FQNNGV. CDR3 nucleotide sequence: TGTGCCAGCAGCTCTTTAATTTCGGGGAGTGGGGAGACCCAGTACTTC. This sequence encodes CASSSLISGSGETQYF.

The rearrangement uses TRBV7-2 and TRBJ1-1, with D perhaps matching TRBD1 (6 bases). Germline CDR1 and CDR2: SGHTA and FQGNSA. Trimming cost V 5 bases and J 4 bases, with 14 bases left between them. CDR3 size: 14 residues. The CDR3: CASSPTGRVTEAFF. In nucleotides, the CDR3 is TGTGCCAGCAGCCCTACAGGGCGGGTCACTGAAGCTTTCTTT.

The CDR3 reads CASSLTSGVAGELFF. The DNA of the CDR3 is TGTGCCAGCAGCCTGACTAGCGGGGTGGCCGGGGAGCTGTTTTTT. V usage is TRBV5-4 and J usage is TRBJ2-2; TRBD2 aligns across 11 bases. Germline lookup yields CDR1 SGHNT and CDR2 YYREEE (reference sequence). This CDR3 comprises 15 residues. V gave up 4 bases and J gave up 6 bases; unmatched junction bases: 5.

The chain combines TRBV10-3 with TRBJ2-3; the match to TRBD1 covers 9 bases. Germline lookup yields CDR1 ENHRY and CDR2 SYGVKD. CDR3 length: 14 residues. V was pared by 10 bases and J by 2 bases, with 7 bases of the junction left unmatched. CDR3 loop: CATLDRGTTDTQYF. The CDR3, as DNA: TGTGCCACGTTGGACAGGGGAACCACAGATACGCAGTATTTT.

The chain is built from TRBV7-9 and TRBJ1-1; 9 bases are a match to TRBD1. Germline V lookup: CDR1 SEHNR, CDR2 FQNEAQ (reference sequence). CDR3 length: 16 amino acids. V gave up 3 bases and J gave up 3 bases; unmatched junction bases: 8. The DNA for the CDR3 is TGTGCCAGCAGCTTTGACCACAGGGGGCGAGACACTGAAGCTTTCTTT. Its translation: CASSFDHRGRDTEAFF.

To note about this clone: The same CDR3 arises from other DNA sequences in this sample as well. The chain uses TRBV4-3 and TRBJ1-2; TRBD1 matches at 8 bases. Germline V CDR1 and CDR2: LGHNA, YSLEER. V lost 0 bases and J lost 13; bases outside the gene matches: 10. This CDR3 is built from 14 residues. The CDR3 protein is CASSQDMDRDIGTF. CDR3 DNA sequence: TGCGCCAGCAGCCAAGATATGGACAGGGACATCGGCACCTTC.

The rearrangement links TRBV7-9 to TRBJ2-3; D not resolved. Trimming cost V 1 base and J 2 bases, with 10 bases left between them. CDR1 and CDR2 from the germline V gene are SEHNR and FQNEAQ (reference sequence). The CDR3 loop spans 15 amino acids. The CDR3 DNA reads as TGTGCCAGCAGCTTAGTGGCGGTCTCCACAGATACGCAGTATTTT. Translating gives CASSLVAVSTDTQYF.

This rearrangement joins TRBV2 to TRBJ2-7; 7 nucleotides match TRBD1. The junction had 10 bases not matched to a gene; V was cut back by 6 bases and J by 2 bases. The CDR3 has 15 amino acids. Per the germline V gene, CDR1 is SNHLY and CDR2 is FYNNEI. The CDR3 loop is CASSADRLLTYEQYF. The DNA of the CDR3 is TGTGCCAGCAGCGCGGACAGGCTCCTCACCTACGAGCAGTACTTC. Looking up the rest from reference TRBV2 and TRBJ2-7 gives the full variable domain: EPEVTQTPSHQVTQMGQEVILRCVPISNHLYFYWYRQILGQKVEFLVSFYNNEISEKSEIFDDQFSVERPDGSNFTLKIRSTKLEDSAMYFCASSADRLLTYEQYFGPGTRLTVT.

This rearrangement joins TRBV6-1 to TRBJ1-1; TRBD1 agrees at 11 bases. The germline V gene encodes CDR1 MNHNS and CDR2 SASEGT. The length of the CDR3 is 15 residues. Trimming removed 2 bases from V and 4 bases from J; junction bases left unmatched: 3. CDR3 amino acids: CASSEYGTGGTEAFF. The DNA of the CDR3 is TGTGCCAGCAGTGAATATGGGACAGGGGGCACTGAAGCTTTCTTT.

The V call is TRBV7-6, the J call TRBJ1-1; possibly TRBD1 for D (6 bases). There are 15 residues in the CDR3. Between the trimmed V and J ends, which lost 3 bases and 4 bases, there was a span of 15 bases. Germline lookup yields CDR1 SGHVS and CDR2 FNYEAQ. Here the CDR3 reads CASSFQQGPSTEAFF. The CDR3 coding sequence is TGTGCCAGCAGCTTTCAACAGGGACCGAGCACTGAAGCTTTCTTT. Combining the CDR3 with reference TRBV7-6 and TRBJ1-1 gives the whole variable domain GAGVSQSPRYKVTKRGQDVALRCDPISGHVSLYWYRQALGQGPEFLTYFNYEAQQDKSGLPNDRFSAERPEGSISTLTIQRTEQRDSAMYRCASSFQQGPSTEAFFGQGTRLTVV.

CDR3 nucleotide sequence: TGTGCCAGCTCATCCGGGTACTCTGGGGCCAACGTCCTGACTTTC. Translating it yields CASSSGYSGANVLTF. The chain recombines TRBV27 with TRBJ2-6; unclear D gene. V lost 8 bases and J lost 0, with 11 bases in between. Per germline, CDR1 MNHEY and CDR2 SMNVEV (reference sequence). The CDR3 consists of 15 residues.

This chain links TRBV2 with TRBJ2-3; 15 bases agree with TRBD2. This CDR3 has 15 residues. The ends lost 6 bases at V and 6 bases at J; junction bases unmatched: 4. Per germline, CDR1 SNHLY and CDR2 FYNNEI. The CDR3 protein is CASRKGLAGGDTQYF. CDR3 nucleotides: TGTGCCAGCAGGAAGGGACTAGCGGGGGGTGATACGCAGTATTTT. Complete variable domain (other parts from reference TRBV2 and TRBJ2-3): EPEVTQTPSHQVTQMGQEVILRCVPISNHLYFYWYRQILGQKVEFLVSFYNNEISEKSEIFDDQFSVERPDGSNFTLKIRSTKLEDSAMYFCASRKGLAGGDTQYFGPGTRLTVL.

The chain couples TRBV5-1 to TRBJ2-7, with 9 bases identical to TRBD1. Germline V gene sequence: CDR1 SGHRS, CDR2 YFSETQ. Trimming took 4 bases from V and 5 from J; bases not matched to a gene: 10. The CDR3 has 15 amino acids. In nucleotides, the CDR3 is TGCGCCAGCAGCCGCGCCGGGACAGGGAGCAACGAGCAGTACTTC. It encodes CASSRAGTGSNEQYF.

The chain couples TRBV7-3 to TRBJ2-2, with D possibly TRBD1 on 6 matching bases. The CDR3 has 16 residues. The germline V gene encodes CDR1 SGHTA and CDR2 FQGTGA. V lost 5 bases to trimming and J lost 2 bases, with 15 bases between them. The CDR3 loop is CASSPKGQPNTGELFF. In nucleotides, the CDR3 is TGTGCCAGCAGCCCCAAGGGACAACCCAACACCGGGGAGCTGTTTTTT.

Comment on this clone: Compared with germline, one end of the junction differs, possibly owing to a read error. J is TRBJ2-2 and V is TRBV18; 8 bases line up with TRBD2. CDR3 length: 14 amino acids. Germline CDR1 is KGHSH and CDR2 is LQKENI. As DNA, the CDR3 is TGTGCCATTAGCGGGGAACCGAACACCGGGGAGCTGCTTTTT. Residues: CAISGEPNTGELLF.

The rearrangement uses TRBV19 and TRBJ1-5, with D maybe TRBD1 (5 bases). Looked up from germline, CDR1 is LNHDA and CDR2 is SQIVND (reference sequence). The ends were cut back, 7 bases at V and 11 bases at J, with 24 bases in the middle. The CDR3 contains 15 residues. The CDR3 DNA reads TGTGCCAGTATAGGGACTCCCGATGGTCGAGCGGCCCAGCATTTT. It specifies CASIGTPDGRAAQHF.